The 5 T cell receptor beta chains listed next were all sequenced from one sample in a study of T cells in Graves' hyperthyroidism and ophthalmopathy (dated by TCRdb to the late 2010s). The library was built by means of multiplex PCR. Sequenced using an Illumina HiSeq 2000. Amplification of TCR beta CDR3 regions was carried out from RNA transcripts. The TCR CDR3 was subjected to a first round of RT-PCR using the HTBI primer set and the Qiagen OneStep RT-PCR kit. TCRdb itself trimmed the public reads at Q25 with fastp, ran MiXCR and retained productive beta chains. All rows with the same CDR3 protein become a single entry with the most common DNA and genes. The sample has some 460,000 distinct CDR3 sequences on record, about a sixth of them singletons. Approximately 7.5% of the sample goes to the ten largest clones. The sample was blood. All receptors come from a woman under 30 with Graves' hyperthyroidism.

This clonotype was detected many times. The rearrangement joins TRBV10-3 to TRBJ2-1, with TRBD1 identical over 7 bases. CDR3 length equals 15 residues. The trim removed 4 bases at V and 4 bases at J, leaving 7 bases unmatched. Germline CDR1 is ENHRY and CDR2 is SYGVKD. This CDR3 is CAISGARDSYNEQFF. DNA of the CDR3: TGTGCCATCAGTGGGGCCCGGGACAGTTACAATGAGCAGTTCTTC.

V gene TRBV19 combines with J gene TRBJ1-4; D remains unclear. Per the germline V gene, CDR1 is LNHDA and CDR2 is SQIVND (reference sequence). V shed 5 bases and J shed 3 bases, with 10 bases lying between them. CDR3 size: 14 residues. DNA for the CDR3: TGTGCCAGTAGTCACCGGGATTCTAATGAAAAACTGTTTTTT. Residues: CASSHRDSNEKLFF. The variable domain in full, with the rest retrieved from reference TRBV19 and TRBJ1-4, is DGGITQSPKYLFRKEGQNVTLSCEQNLNHDAMYWYRQDPGQGLRLIYYSQIVNDFQKGDIAEGYSVSREKKESFPLTVTSAQKNPTAFYLCASSHRDSNEKLFFGSGTQLSVL.

This clonotype was seen repeatedly, ten times or more. The rearrangement uses TRBV11-3 and TRBJ2-1; 8 nucleotides agree with TRBD2. Losses at the gene ends were 7 bases for V and 9 bases for J; bases not matched to a gene: 14. The CDR3 sequence is 15 residues long. In germline, CDR1 is SGHNT, CDR2 YENEEA. The chain's CDR3 is CASTYSGELGSEQFF. CDR3 DNA sequence: TGTGCCAGCACTTATAGCGGGGAGCTCGGTAGTGAGCAGTTCTTC.

This clonotype was picked up many times. The V and J genes are TRBV30 and TRBJ1-1; a possible D gene is TRBD1 (6 bases). CDR1 is GTSNPN and CDR2 is SVGIG in the germline V gene (reference sequence). The CDR3 has 16 residues. Between the trimmed V and J ends, which lost 4 bases and 3 bases, there was a span of 21 bases. The CDR3 loop is CAWTHRGGRRYTEAFF. CDR3 nucleotides: TGTGCCTGGACCCATCGGGGGGGGCGGCGTTACACTGAAGCTTTCTTT.

This clonotype has a count of ten or more. The V gene is TRBV5-1, the J gene TRBJ2-3; D is ambiguous. V was pared by 5 bases and J by 4 bases, with 17 bases between. The CDR3 covers 15 residues. The germline V gene has CDR1 SGHRS and CDR2 YFSETQ. The CDR3 loop is CASRLYLGSPDTQYF. The CDR3 DNA sequence: TGCGCCAGCAGGTTGTATTTAGGCTCCCCAGATACGCAGTATTTT.